A selection of T cell receptor beta chains follows, all from one sample in a study of human T cells and chemical hapten exposure. TCRdb recomputed calls from the RACE reads with MiXCR, one row per CDR3 protein. In the table there are roughly 50,000 distinct CDR3 sequences, approximately 9.9% of which are singletons. The sample in question was whole blood, obtained in connection with sensitization to the hapten diphenylcyclopropenone (DPC). These receptors were obtained from a man between 35 and 55 years old with alopecia areata. Some clones in this sample may be carry-over from other donors' samples. CDR3s include the opening cysteine and the closing phenylalanine or tryptophan.

TRBJ2-7 TRBV5-1 CASSLADLAGVYEQYF
TRBJ1-2 TRBV5-4 CASSLPDKGAEGYTF
TRBJ1-5 TRBV7-8 CASSLEQPPNQPQHF
TRBJ2-1 TRBV11-2 CASSGGTGIYNEQFF
TRBJ1-3 TRBV3-1 CASSQGTTGNTIYF
TRBJ2-2 TRBV12-5 CASGLVMDGGSTGELFF
TRBJ2-2 TRBV19 CASSKKTGGDTGELFF
TRBJ2-3 TRBV12-3/TRBV12-4 CASSLGQGDADTQYF
TRBJ1-1 TRBV28 CASSFFLNTEAFF
TRBJ2-5 TRBV18 CASSPGQKETQYF
TRBJ2-2 TRBV28 CASSRTSGNTGELFF
TRBJ2-1 TRBV2 CASSRTVGSYNEQFF
TRBJ2-7 TRBV20-1 CSAWTSETYEQYF
TRBJ2-3 TRBV4-3 CASSQGAGAYTDTQYF
TRBJ2-1 TRBV28 CASRRRAGSYNEQFF
TRBJ2-4 TRBV9 CASSVGGSKNIQYF